Listed here is a single T cell receptor beta chain. This clonotype appeared many times. The antigen it binds to is not known. No much larger clone is present one base from it, and per-base qualities are unavailable. This entry is derived from a study of T cells after yellow fever vaccination (dated by TCRdb to the late 2010s). Context from the whole study: The SMART-Seq v4 Ultra Low Input RNA kit was used to prepare libraries from fractions with low cell numbers. To track T-cell clones before and after primary and booster YFV17D yellow fever vaccination, bulk TCR alpha and beta repertoires were sequenced longitudinally. Two healthy male donors, one aged 18 to 29 and one aged 30 to 39 years, made up the cohort. Blood samples were taken at several timepoints before and after primary and secondary immunization, and bulk PBMC replicates and cell subsets were isolated. General findings and caveats noted by the study authors: Because abundant contaminating clonotypes from the bulk population could be contained in FACS-sorted repertoires, computational filtering was required. Because only a couple of donors were included in the study, the extent to which the findings can be generalized is limited. A small fraction of clonotypes appeared in both the CD4 and CD8 compartments, likely as a result of convergent recombination. The secondary T-cell response was weaker than the primary response but faster, peaking on day 5 instead of day 15. Most clones expanded after primary vaccination were re-detected after the booster (almost 98% of CD4 and 88% of CD8), suggesting broad memory maintenance.

Here V drops 4 bases and J drops 9 bases, and the junction holds 11 bases not matched to any gene. Inclusive of the bounding cysteine and phenylalanine, the CDR3 is 15 residues long. Of the read, only the CDR3 DNA is kept; its 45 bases are in frame from base 1. CDR1 and CDR2, per the germline V gene, are SGHRS and YFSETQ. TCR cDNA was synthesized by 5'RACE template switching, through which a universal primer site and unique molecular identifiers were introduced. Priming of cDNA synthesis was performed from both the TCR alpha and TCR beta constant segments. Library amplification involved two PCR steps, and the second step added sample barcodes and sequencing adapters. Libraries were sequenced on Illumina HiSeq 2500 (2x100 bp) or NovaSeq (2x150 bp). Under the source paper's analysis protocol: MIGEC was used to demultiplex reads and collapse the reads into UMI consensus sequences, and MiXCR was used for V(D)J alignment. Vaccine-responding clonotypes were defined with edgeR using replicate PBMC samples, requiring FDR below 0.01 and a log2 fold change above 5 up to day 15. Each bulk clonotype received a CD4 or CD8 identity based on whether the sequenced CD4 or CD8 repertoire contained that clonotype at higher abundance. TCRdb trimmed the raw reads at Q25, called clones with MiXCR and kept productive beta chains. Rows with one shared CDR3 protein collapse into an entry with the most common genes and DNA. TCRdb's processing, not the study's, gives the V and J calls here. The sample profile shows about 230,000 distinct CDR3 sequences; about 7% of them were found once. The ten largest make up more than 1% of the sample.

What this sample's treatment or condition label stands for: live attenuated yellow fever vaccine strain. PBMCs were isolated from peripheral blood using a standard Ficoll-Paque protocol. Dynabeads CD4 and CD8 positive selection kits were used to isolate the CD4 and CD8 T-cell fractions. TriZol was used to extract RNA from bulk PBMCs, CD4 and CD8 fractions, and dextramer-positive and dextramer-negative fractions. Specimen: CD4+ T cells sorted from PBMCs, collected on the day of the yellow fever booster vaccination. The source of this sequence is a man aged 25-45 years who received the YFV17D yellow fever vaccine. The rearrangement combines TRBV5-1 with TRBJ2-2, with 8 bases aligning to TRBD1. In nucleotide form, the sequence is TGCGCCAGCAGCGCAGGGACAGGACAATCCAGGGAGCTGTTTTTT. This sequence encodes CASSAGTGQSRELFF.